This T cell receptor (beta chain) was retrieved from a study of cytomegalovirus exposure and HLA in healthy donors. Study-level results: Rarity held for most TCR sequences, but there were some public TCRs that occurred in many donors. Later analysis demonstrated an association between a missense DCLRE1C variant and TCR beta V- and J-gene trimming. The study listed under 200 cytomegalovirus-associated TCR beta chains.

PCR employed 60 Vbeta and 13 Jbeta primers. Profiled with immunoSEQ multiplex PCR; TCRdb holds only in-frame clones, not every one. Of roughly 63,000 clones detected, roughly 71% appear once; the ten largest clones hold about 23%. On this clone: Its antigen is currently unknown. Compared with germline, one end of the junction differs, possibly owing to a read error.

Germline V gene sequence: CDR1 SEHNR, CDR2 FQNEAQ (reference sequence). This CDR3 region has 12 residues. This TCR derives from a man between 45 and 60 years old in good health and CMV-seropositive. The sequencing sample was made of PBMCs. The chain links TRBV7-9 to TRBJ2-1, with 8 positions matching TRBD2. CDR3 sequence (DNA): TGTTCCAGCAGCCGGGGGGGGAGGGAGCAGTTCTTC. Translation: CSSSRGGREQFF. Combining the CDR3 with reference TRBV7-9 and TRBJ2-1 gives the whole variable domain DTGVSQNPRHKITKRGQNVTFRCDPISEHNRLYWYRQTLGQGPEFLTYFQNEAQLEKSRLLSDRFSAERPKGSFSTLEIQRTEQGDSAMYLCSSSRGGREQFFGPGTRLTVL.